The 12 T cell receptor beta chains below all came from one sample that was sequenced in a study of blood T cell repertoires in COVID-19. Clones were read by immunoSEQ multiplex PCR, and TCRdb kept only the in-frame ones, dropping some. The profile shows about 240,000 clones, about 81% of them singletons. The sample taken for sequencing was peripheral blood. The origin of the receptors is a woman aged 55 to 70 with active or convalescent COVID-19.

The chain couples TRBV9 to TRBJ1-3; D gene ambiguous. There are 14 residues in the CDR3. Germline V lookup: CDR1 SGDLS, CDR2 YYNGEE. Trimming took off 0 bases at V and 2 bases at J, with 6 bases between the two ends. In DNA form, the CDR3 reads TGTGCCAGCAGCGTAGGGAGGACTGGAAACACCATATATTTT. Protein sequence: CASSVGRTGNTIYF.

In its sample, this clone was seen a few times. The chain couples TRBV7-2 to TRBJ2-3; tentative D call: TRBD2 (6 bases). Trimming left V 2 bases short and J 9 bases short, with 15 bases between. Per the germline V gene, CDR1 is SGHTA and CDR2 is FQGNSA. The CDR3 totals 14 residues. Here the CDR3 DNA reads TGTGCCAGCAGCTTACCCCCCCCGCGGGAAACGCAGTATTTT. It translates to CASSLPPPRETQYF.

This chain joins TRBV19 and TRBJ1-2; TRBD1 agrees at 7 bases. The CDR3 is 15 amino acids. CDR1 LNHDA and CDR2 SQIVND come from the germline V gene (reference sequence). J lost 0 bases, V lost 4 bases, and 5 bases had no gene match. CDR3 amino acids: CASSTGQVTNYGYTF. CDR3 coding DNA: TGTGCCAGTAGTACCGGACAGGTCACTAACTATGGCTACACCTTC.

This chain links TRBV19 with TRBJ2-2; 10 bases agree with TRBD1. Germline V CDR1 and CDR2: LNHDA, SQIVND (reference sequence). With V trimmed by 5 bases and J by 5 bases, 8 bases remained unmatched. This CDR3 contains 16 residues. CDR3 protein: CASSPRQGAGTGELFF. The CDR3 DNA sequence: TGTGCCAGTAGTCCCCGACAGGGGGCGGGAACCGGGGAGCTGTTTTTT.

This clone was detected only once. The chain links TRBV7-9 to TRBJ1-4; D not certain. The CDR3 extends over 14 amino acids. Germline V gene lookup returns CDR1 SEHNR and CDR2 FQNEAQ (reference sequence). V lost 1 base and J lost 10, with 13 bases in between. The CDR3 loop is CASSLEQLGGKLFF. In DNA, the CDR3 is TGTGCCAGCAGCTTAGAACAGTTAGGTGGAAAACTGTTTTTT.

The rearrangement links TRBV11-2 to TRBJ1-2, with 7 bases that match TRBD1. V was pared by 5 bases and J by 2 bases, with 8 bases of the junction left unmatched. This CDR3 region has 15 residues. Germline assignment: CDR1 SGHAT and CDR2 FQNNGV. The CDR3 spells CASSLLGDSNYGYTF. DNA of the CDR3: TGTGCCAGCAGCCTTCTGGGGGACAGCAACTATGGCTACACCTTC.

The chain uses TRBV19 and TRBJ1-6, with D maybe TRBD1 (5 bases). The CDR3 is 14 residues long. CDR1 and CDR2 (germline): LNHDA, SQIVND (reference sequence). Trimming took 5 bases from V and 8 from J, leaving 13 bases between them. CDR3 loop: CASSSRGVDSPLHF. CDR3 coding DNA: TGTGCCAGTAGTTCCCGGGGGGTGGATTCACCCCTCCACTTT.

This clone was observed a single time. The genes are TRBV6-4 and TRBJ2-1, with TRBD2 matching 8 bases. Germline CDR1 reads MRHNA; CDR2 reads SNTAGT. J lost 4 bases, V lost 4 bases, and 6 bases had no gene match. CDR3 length: 15 amino acids. The CDR3: CASSALAGPYNEQFF. CDR3 coding DNA: TGTGCCAGCAGTGCCCTAGCGGGCCCTTACAATGAGCAGTTCTTC.

The rearrangement joins TRBV4-1 to TRBJ2-3; 8 positions agree with TRBD1. Germline V CDR1 and CDR2: MGHRA, YSYEKL. After removal of 1 base from V and 5 bases from J, the junction contained 5 bases not matched to a gene. The CDR3 loop spans 15 amino acids. CDR3 nucleotide sequence: TGCGCCAGCAGCCAAGGGCAGGGGGCTGTAGATACGCAGTATTTT. Protein sequence: CASSQGQGAVDTQYF.

The V and J genes are TRBV11-2 and TRBJ2-3; 8 positions agree with TRBD2. This CDR3 region has 17 residues. The V segment lost 2 bases and the J segment 0 bases; nucleotides outside the gene matches: 7. Germline V gene data show CDR1 as SGHAT and CDR2 as FQNNGV. The CDR3 DNA sequence: TGTGCCAGCAGCTTAAGATTCGGGGGGGATAGCACAGATACGCAGTATTTT. Protein sequence: CASSLRFGGDSTDTQYF.

The chain links TRBV5-1 to TRBJ1-2, with D unclear. The V and J ends lost 4 bases and 4 bases respectively, with 8 bases between them. The length of the CDR3 is 12 residues. Looked up from germline, CDR1 is SGHRS and CDR2 is YFSETQ. In DNA form, the CDR3 reads TGCGCCAGCAGCCCCTCCGGCTATGGCTACACCTTC. Translation: CASSPSGYGYTF.

The CDR3 protein is CASSSHNEGEKLFF. The CDR3, as DNA: TGTGCCAGCAGCTCCCACAATGAGGGTGAAAAACTGTTTTTT. The V call is TRBV7-2, the J call TRBJ1-4; D call uncertain. CDR1 and CDR2 (germline): SGHTA, FQGNSA. This CDR3 comprises 14 residues. The V gene lost 4 bases and the J gene lost 7 bases, with 13 bases spanning the gap. Together with reference TRBV7-2 and TRBJ1-4, the CDR3 gives the full variable domain: GAGVSQSPSNKVTEKGKDVELRCDPISGHTALYWYRQSLGQGLEFLIYFQGNSAPDKSGLPSDRFSAERTGGSVSTLTIQRTQQEDSAVYLCASSSHNEGEKLFFGSGTQLSVL.